These T cell receptor beta chains were read from a single sample in a study of blood T cell repertoires in COVID-19. Clones were read by immunoSEQ multiplex PCR, and TCRdb kept only the in-frame ones, dropping some. Among 490,000 or so clones listed, 85% to 90% were seen once. The sequencing input was PBMCs or T cells enriched from blood (not recorded which). These receptors were obtained from a woman aged 40 to 50 who had recovered from COVID-19. Both conserved end residues are trimmed from each CDR3. Fields, in order: V gene, J gene, CDR3 protein.

TRBV7-6	TRBJ1-1	ASSPGVKGLNTEAF
TRBV10-3	TRBJ2-2	AISERQGSGELF
TRBV4-3	TRBJ2-7	ASSRALAGGSDGVYEQY
TRBV10-2	TRBJ2-1	ASSDGGHPYNEQF
TRBV29-1	TRBJ1-2	SHTPGTGWIPHT
TRBV6-5	TRBJ1-3	ASSYLQPDSGNTIY
TRBV7-9	TRBJ2-6	ASLRGSGANVLT
TRBV7-2	TRBJ1-1	ASSSIYLGNTEAF
TRBV6-5	TRBJ1-1	ASSSLLPKLNTEAF
TRBV18	TRBJ1-1	ASSPRQDSGSGEAF
TRBV27	TRBJ2-3	ASSLSGAADTQY
TRBV10-3	TRBJ1-2	AISESKGQGWMLANYGYT
TRBV27	TRBJ1-2	ASGATINYGYT